The present TCR beta chain was sequenced within a study of blood T cell repertoires in COVID-19. About the research overall: Samples representing acute and convalescent COVID-19 were sourced from the United States, Italy and Spain.

Trimming stripped 3 bases from V and 4 bases from J, with 9 bases between. The CDR3 covers 14 residues. Germline V lookup: CDR1 MGHDK, CDR2 SYGVNS. Measured with immunoSEQ multiplex PCR; TCRdb has only the in-frame clones, and not every one. The table lists 140,000 to 150,000 clones, 84% of them singletons. Across about two dozen US areas, participants ranged in age from about 18 to 100 years. Participants had their cohort set by participant-reported clinical history. Exposed study participants had met a COVID-19 case within 2 weeks before entry. The J gene is TRBJ1-4, the V gene TRBV25-1; D is unresolved. Sequencing used PBMCs or T cells enriched from blood (not recorded which). The TCR sequence derives from a woman aged 50 to 60 who had been exposed to COVID-19. The CDR3 here is CASSERAFNEKLFF. The CDR3, as DNA: TGTGCCAGCAGTGAGCGGGCCTTTAATGAAAAACTGTTTTTT.